This T cell receptor beta chain is drawn from a study of T-cell memory formation after mild COVID-19. This clonotype was seen only a few times. Antigen unknown. TCRdb independently ran MiXCR on the 5' RACE reads; one entry per CDR3 protein. The sample lists under 450,000 distinct CDR3 sequences; about 20% were seen once. Overall study results and limits: Balance between CD4 and CD8 was seen in clones contracting day 15 to 85, and a CD4+ lean was seen in later expanders.

This CDR3 comprises 14 residues. The V gene end was trimmed by 8 bases and the J gene end by 0 bases; junction bases not matched to a gene: 5. In germline, CDR1 is SGHTA, CDR2 FQGTGA. The chain recombines TRBV7-3 with TRBJ2-3; 7 bases line up with TRBD1. The sequencing sample was made of PBMCs or a T cell subset sorted from them (not recorded which). This receptor was obtained from a man younger than 35 who had mild COVID-19 (a few samples of this study predate the infection). Cell type and time point are not known. Here the CDR3 DNA reads TGTGCCAGCGGACCGGGACAGAGCACAGATACGCAGTATTTT. Translation: CASGPGQSTDTQYF. Together with reference TRBV7-3 and TRBJ2-3, the CDR3 gives the full variable domain: GAGVSQTPSNKVTEKGKYVELRCDPISGHTALYWYRQSLGQGPEFLIYFQGTGAADDSGLPNDRFFAVRPEGSVSTLKIQRTERGDSAVYLCASGPGQSTDTQYFGPGTRLTVL.